The T cell receptor beta chain described here comes from a study of CD8+ T cells in alopecia areata. Following extraction, RNA underwent reverse transcription to cDNA, which served as the sequencing template. Sequenced by immunoSEQ multiplex PCR; TCRdb stores in-frame clones only, minus some. The sample has 200,000 or so clones, 58% seen once. Treatment here: oral pan-JAK inhibitor, 5-10 mg twice daily. The germline V gene has CDR1 GTSNPN and CDR2 SVGIG (reference sequence). There are 13 residues in the CDR3. V lost 0 bases, J lost 3 bases, and 8 bases lay in between. The TCR comes from a human donor with alopecia areata. This rearrangement joins TRBV30 to TRBJ1-1; D gene uncertain. The sequencing used CD4+ T cells sorted from blood, collected at week 24, from a patient treated with tofacitinib. CDR3 sequence (DNA): TGTGCCTGGAGTGTACTACGGGACACTGAAGCTTTCTTT. It translates to CAWSVLRDTEAFF.